This T cell receptor beta chain emerged from a study of spatial heterogeneity in lung cancer. Study in general: Available follow-up PBMC samples, collected a median of about two years post-resection, were sequenced. Study-level results: Whereas they appeared in blood less at follow-up, ubiquitous expanded tumor TCRs appeared there more at resection.

This clonotype was observed many times. Its target is not known. Time point reported: blood at routine non-recurrence follow-up after resection. The authors sequenced whole RNA from tumor, nontumor lung or frozen PBMC without sorting. Each molecule of TCR cDNA was tagged with one unique molecular identifier. MiXCR, applied by TCRdb to the 5' RACE reads, yields one record per CDR3 protein. The data contain around 27,000 distinct CDR3 sequences, around 6% of them singletons. Unmatched junction bases numbered 4, after V lost 4 bases and J lost 0 bases. Looked up from germline, CDR1 is SQVTM and CDR2 is ANQGSEA. This CDR3 spans 15 amino acids.

This receptor was obtained from a male donor with early-stage non-small cell lung cancer. V is TRBV29-1 and J is TRBJ2-4; TRBD1 aligns across 9 bases. The source material was PBMCs, sampled at follow-up. The CDR3 nucleotides are TGCAGCGTTGGGGACAGGGTTCTAGCCAAAAACATTCAGTACTTC. The encoded protein is CSVGDRVLAKNIQYF.